The text below deals with one T cell receptor (beta chain). This CDR3 is 12 amino acids long. Between the trimmed V and J ends, which lost 1 base and 7 bases, there was a span of 7 bases. Germline assignment: CDR1 SEHNR and CDR2 FQNEAQ (reference sequence). Documented time point: blood 4 weeks post-SBRT, at nephrectomy. This sample's treatment: 15 Gy SBRT to primary tumor, nephrectomy 4 weeks later. Serial blood draws occurred at baseline and 2 and 4 weeks post-SBRT. This specimen comes from a study of radiation and T cells in renal cell carcinoma. Method: immunoSEQ multiplex PCR; TCRdb's copy keeps in-frame clones and lacks some. The table lists roughly 86,000 clones, around four fifths of them singletons, with roughly 8.8% in the top ten.

The V call is TRBV7-9, the J call TRBJ1-2; D remains ambiguous. The receptor's source is a man aged 50 to 59 with renal cell carcinoma. Sequenced here: blood, sampled from a patient whose treatment included radiotherapy and nephrectomy. The CDR3 DNA follows: TGTGCCAGCAGCTTAGTACGTAGTGGCTACACCTTC. Translated, it gives CASSLVRSGYTF.